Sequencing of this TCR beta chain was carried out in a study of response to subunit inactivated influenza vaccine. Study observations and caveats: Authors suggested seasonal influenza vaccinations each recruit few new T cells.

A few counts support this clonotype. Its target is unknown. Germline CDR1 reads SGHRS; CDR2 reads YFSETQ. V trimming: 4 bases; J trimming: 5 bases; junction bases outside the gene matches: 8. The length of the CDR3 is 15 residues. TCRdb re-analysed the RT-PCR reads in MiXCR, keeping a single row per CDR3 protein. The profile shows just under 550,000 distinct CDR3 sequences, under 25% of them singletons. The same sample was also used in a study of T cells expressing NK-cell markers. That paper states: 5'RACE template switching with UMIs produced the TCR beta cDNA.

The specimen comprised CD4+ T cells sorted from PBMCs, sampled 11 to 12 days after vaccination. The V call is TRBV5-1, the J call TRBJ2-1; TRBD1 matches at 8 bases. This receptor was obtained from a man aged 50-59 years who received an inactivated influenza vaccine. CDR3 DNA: TGCGCCAGCAGCGTAGGGACAGGTCAACACAATGAGCAGTTCTTC. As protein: CASSVGTGQHNEQFF.